Listed below are T cell receptor beta chains from one sample, sequenced in a study of blood T cell repertoires in COVID-19. Profiling relied on immunoSEQ multiplex PCR, and the TCRdb table lists in-frame clones only, not all of them. This sample has some 390,000 clones, with about 87% found just once. The sequencing sample was made of peripheral blood. Receptors originate from a human donor in a cohort sampled during active COVID-19. CDR3s include the opening cysteine and the closing phenylalanine or tryptophan. D genes are given only for firm matches. Clone size appears in some rows only: once, few, many, or a class for an expanded clone.

V gene: TRBV7-9; clone size: -; D gene: -; J gene: TRBJ2-4; CDR3 DNA: TGTGCCAGCAGCTCCCGCATTGCAGGGGACCGCGCCAAAAACATTCAGTACTTC; CDR3 protein: CASSSRIAGDRAKNIQYF
V gene: TRBV7-2; clone size: -; D gene: -; J gene: TRBJ1-5; CDR3 DNA: TGTGCCAGCAGCAGAGTAGGAGATCAGCCCCAGCATTTT; CDR3 protein: CASSRVGDQPQHF
V gene: TRBV5-1; clone size: once; D gene: -; J gene: TRBJ1-1; CDR3 DNA: TGCGCCAGCAGCTTGCTCAGTACAGGGAACACTGAAGCTTTCTTT; CDR3 protein: CASSLLSTGNTEAFF
V gene: TRBV6-1; clone size: -; D gene: TRBD1; J gene: TRBJ1-4; CDR3 DNA: TGTGCCAGCAGTGAAGCCCTGACAGGGGGCAGTGAAAAACTGTTTTTT; CDR3 protein: CASSEALTGGSEKLFF
V gene: TRBV27; clone size: -; D gene: TRBD1; J gene: TRBJ1-4; CDR3 DNA: TGTGCCAGCAGGACAGGGGTAGATGAAAAACTGTTTTTT; CDR3 protein: CASRTGVDEKLFF
V gene: TRBV19; clone size: -; D gene: -; J gene: TRBJ1-6; CDR3 DNA: TGTGCCAGTAGAAATCAGGCCGGGATTAATTCACCCCTCCACTTT; CDR3 protein: CASRNQAGINSPLHF
V gene: TRBV6-4; clone size: -; D gene: TRBD2; J gene: TRBJ2-1; CDR3 DNA: TGTGCCAGCAGTGAGACTAGCGGGAGAGGGAAGGATGAGCAGTTCTTC; CDR3 protein: CASSETSGRGKDEQFF
V gene: TRBV5-1; clone size: -; D gene: -; J gene: TRBJ1-2; CDR3 DNA: TGCGCCAGCAGCCCCATGGCTGACTATGGCTACACCTTC; CDR3 protein: CASSPMADYGYTF
V gene: TRBV5-6; clone size: -; D gene: -; J gene: TRBJ2-7; CDR3 DNA: TGTGCCAGCAGCTTGGTACAGGACTACGAGCAGTACTTC; CDR3 protein: CASSLVQDYEQYF
V gene: TRBV2; clone size: -; D gene: TRBD1; J gene: TRBJ1-1; CDR3 DNA: TGTGCCAGCAGTGGGGACAGACCAAACACTGAAGCTTTCTTT; CDR3 protein: CASSGDRPNTEAFF
V gene: TRBV27; clone size: -; D gene: TRBD2; J gene: TRBJ2-1; CDR3 DNA: TGTGCCAGCAGCGAGCTAGCGGGGTACTACAATGAGCAGTTCTTC; CDR3 protein: CASSELAGYYNEQFF
V gene: TRBV5-6; clone size: -; D gene: TRBD1; J gene: TRBJ1-2; CDR3 DNA: TGTGCCAGCAGCCCGGACAGGGCCTATGGCTACACCTTC; CDR3 protein: CASSPDRAYGYTF
V gene: TRBV10-3; clone size: -; D gene: -; J gene: TRBJ1-5; CDR3 DNA: TGTGCCATCAGTGAGGTCCCAGTAAATCAGCCCCAGCATTTT; CDR3 protein: CAISEVPVNQPQHF
V gene: TRBV9; clone size: -; D gene: -; J gene: TRBJ1-4; CDR3 DNA: TGTGCCAGCAGCGTAGGGGGGGGCTCGTCTGAAAAACTGTTTTTT; CDR3 protein: CASSVGGGSSEKLFF
V gene: TRBV29-1; clone size: -; D gene: TRBD1; J gene: TRBJ1-5; CDR3 DNA: TGCAGCGTAGGACAGGGGGCAAATCAGCCCCAGCATTTT; CDR3 protein: CSVGQGANQPQHF
V gene: TRBV7-9; clone size: -; D gene: -; J gene: TRBJ2-7; CDR3 DNA: TGTGCCAGCAGCCCCGATTGGGCTCAGGTTTTAACCTACGAGCAGTACTTC; CDR3 protein: CASSPDWAQVLTYEQYF
V gene: TRBV4-1; clone size: -; D gene: TRBD1; J gene: TRBJ1-5; CDR3 DNA: TGCGCCAGCAGCCAAGATCTACTTAGAGGGGGCGGCAATCAGCCCCAGCATTTT; CDR3 protein: CASSQDLLRGGGNQPQHF
V gene: TRBV7-2; clone size: -; D gene: -; J gene: TRBJ2-3; CDR3 DNA: TGTGCCAGCAGCTTAGCCCGAGCGTTTAGCACAGATACGCAGTATTTT; CDR3 protein: CASSLARAFSTDTQYF
V gene: TRBV7-9; clone size: -; D gene: TRBD1; J gene: TRBJ2-6; CDR3 DNA: TGTGCCAGCAGCCATAACACAGGGGGCGGCTCTGGGGCCAACGTCCTGACTTTC; CDR3 protein: CASSHNTGGGSGANVLTF
V gene: TRBV29-1; clone size: -; D gene: TRBD1; J gene: TRBJ1-2; CDR3 DNA: TGCAGCGTTGTAGAGGGGGCTGAGGGCTACACCTTC; CDR3 protein: CSVVEGAEGYTF
V gene: TRBV25-1; clone size: -; D gene: TRBD1; J gene: TRBJ1-3; CDR3 DNA: TGTGCCAGCAGTGGGGACAGGGGTGACACCATATATTTT; CDR3 protein: CASSGDRGDTIYF
V gene: TRBV15; clone size: -; D gene: -; J gene: TRBJ2-3; CDR3 DNA: TGTGCCACCAGCAGAGGACAGGTCGGCACAGATACGCAGTATTTT; CDR3 protein: CATSRGQVGTDTQYF
V gene: TRBV11-2; clone size: -; D gene: -; J gene: TRBJ1-6; CDR3 DNA: TGTGCCAGCAGCTTAGGACGCAACGGGGAGGCCCTCCACTTT; CDR3 protein: CASSLGRNGEALHF
V gene: TRBV5-1; clone size: once; D gene: -; J gene: TRBJ1-2; CDR3 DNA: TGCGCCAGCAGCTGGGGGATGACAGGACCGGACTATGGCTACACCTTC; CDR3 protein: CASSWGMTGPDYGYTF
V gene: TRBV7-9; clone size: -; D gene: -; J gene: TRBJ2-5; CDR3 DNA: TGTGCCCAAGAGGAACAGGGTGGAGAGACCCAGTACTTC; CDR3 protein: CAQEEQGGETQYF
V gene: TRBV7-9; clone size: -; D gene: -; J gene: TRBJ2-1; CDR3 DNA: TGTGCCAGCAGCCGGCAGGGTTCCCATGAGCAGTTCTTC; CDR3 protein: CASSRQGSHEQFF
V gene: TRBV4-2; clone size: once; D gene: -; J gene: TRBJ1-3; CDR3 DNA: TGTGCCAGCAGCCGTAGGGGAAGAAACACCATATATTTT; CDR3 protein: CASSRRGRNTIYF
V gene: TRBV21-1; clone size: -; D gene: -; J gene: TRBJ1-4; CDR3 DNA: TGTGCCAGCAGCTTTCGTCCGGGACAGGGTCAAAAACTGTTTTTT; CDR3 protein: CASSFRPGQGQKLFF
V gene: TRBV6-1; clone size: -; D gene: -; J gene: TRBJ2-3; CDR3 DNA: TGTGCCAGCAGTGATAGGGGACTAGCGGGACAGGGGGCGGATACGCAGTATTTT; CDR3 protein: CASSDRGLAGQGADTQYF
V gene: TRBV7-9; clone size: -; D gene: TRBD2; J gene: TRBJ2-2; CDR3 DNA: TGTGCCAGCAGCGTGTGGGCGACTAGCGGGAGGGCCACCGGGGAGCTGTTTTTT; CDR3 protein: CASSVWATSGRATGELFF
V gene: TRBV7-9; clone size: -; D gene: TRBD1; J gene: TRBJ2-5; CDR3 DNA: TGTGCCAGCAGCTTACTGACGGGACAGGGCATCCAAGAGACCCAGTACTTC; CDR3 protein: CASSLLTGQGIQETQYF
V gene: TRBV3-1/TRBV3-2; clone size: once; D gene: TRBD2; J gene: TRBJ2-5; CDR3 DNA: TGTGCCAGCAGCCTGGGGGACCTTAGCGGGAGGGCCGCGGAGACCCAGTACTTC; CDR3 protein: CASSLGDLSGRAAETQYF
V gene: TRBV30; clone size: -; D gene: -; J gene: TRBJ1-3; CDR3 DNA: TGTGCTGCCGGACAGAGCTCTGGAAACACCATATATTTT; CDR3 protein: CAAGQSSGNTIYF
V gene: TRBV7-2; clone size: -; D gene: TRBD1; J gene: TRBJ1-6; CDR3 DNA: TGTGCCAGCAGCTTAGAGGGACAGAACAGTTCACCCCTCCACTTT; CDR3 protein: CASSLEGQNSSPLHF
V gene: TRBV6-1; clone size: -; D gene: -; J gene: TRBJ1-4; CDR3 DNA: TGTGCCAGCAGTGAAGCGCTCCGGGGGGAGGAAAAACTGTTTTTT; CDR3 protein: CASSEALRGEEKLFF
V gene: TRBV5-1; clone size: -; D gene: TRBD1; J gene: TRBJ1-4; CDR3 DNA: TGCGCCAGCAGCTTGGTAGGGGGCCCGGCTAATGAAAAACTGTTTTTT; CDR3 protein: CASSLVGGPANEKLFF
V gene: TRBV4-1; clone size: -; D gene: TRBD2; J gene: TRBJ2-3; CDR3 DNA: TGCGCCAGCAGCCAATCCCTAGCGGGGGCGAACACAGATACGCAGTATTTT; CDR3 protein: CASSQSLAGANTDTQYF
V gene: TRBV7-2; clone size: -; D gene: -; J gene: TRBJ2-7; CDR3 DNA: TGTGCCAGCAGCTTAGAAGGGGGTGGTTACGAGCAGTACTTC; CDR3 protein: CASSLEGGGYEQYF
V gene: TRBV23-1; clone size: -; D gene: TRBD1; J gene: TRBJ1-3; CDR3 DNA: TGCGCCAGCAGTCAATCGTTTAGGCAGGGGGTAATAATAGAGGACACCATATATTTT; CDR3 protein: CASSQSFRQGVIIEDTIYF
V gene: TRBV7-7; clone size: -; D gene: -; J gene: TRBJ2-7; CDR3 DNA: TGTGCCAGCAGCTTAGGTGACAACCCCTCCTACGAGCAGTACTTC; CDR3 protein: CASSLGDNPSYEQYF
V gene: TRBV10-1; clone size: -; D gene: -; J gene: TRBJ1-1; CDR3 DNA: TGCGCCAGCAGTGCCTCCCTATTCACTGAAGCTTTCTTT; CDR3 protein: CASSASLFTEAFF
V gene: TRBV7-2; clone size: -; D gene: -; J gene: TRBJ2-7; CDR3 DNA: TGTGCCAGCAGCTTATTGGCAGGGGCTCGGTACGAGCAGTACTTC; CDR3 protein: CASSLLAGARYEQYF
V gene: TRBV11-2; clone size: -; D gene: TRBD1; J gene: TRBJ2-7; CDR3 DNA: TGTGCCAGCAGCCCCAGGGACAGGGGGCCCTACGAGCAGTACTTC; CDR3 protein: CASSPRDRGPYEQYF